This TCR beta chain was identified during a study of CD8+CD57+ T cells in acquired aplastic anemia. Study-wide background: Quantities of DNA derived from sorted CD4+ and CD8+ cells averaged approximately 3 ug. Study results and limitations: Comparison of patients with controls identified approximately 28 shared CD8+ CDR3 sequences.

This clonotype was recorded many times. What it binds is unknown. TCR beta VDJ and CDR3 were profiled, and genomic DNA was the template. In TCRdb, the reads were re-called with MiXCR into one record per CDR3 protein. The sample yields 80,000 or so distinct CDR3 sequences, approximately 46% seen once. The CDR3 sequence is 13 residues long. Per germline, CDR1 PRHDT and CDR2 FYEKMQ (reference sequence). With V trimmed by 6 bases and J by 5 bases, 4 bases remained unmatched. The clonotype originates from a human donor in good health, serving as a control. The sequenced sample consisted of sorted CD4+, CD8+, or CD8+CD57+ T cells (not recorded which) from PBMCs. The chain uses TRBV13 and TRBJ2-5; 9 bases agree with TRBD2. The CDR3 nucleotides read TGTGCCAGCAGTTCCGGGACTAGCGAGACCCAGTACTTC. Translated: CASSSGTSETQYF.